A selection of T cell receptor beta chains follows, all from one sample in a study of blood T cell repertoires in COVID-19. Assay: immunoSEQ multiplex PCR; the TCRdb copy retains only in-frame clones and omits some. The sample holds about 140,000 clones; around 87% are singletons and the top ten take around 40%. Specimen: peripheral blood. The receptor source for this set is a man aged 45 to 65 who had recovered from COVID-19. Both conserved end residues are part of each CDR3. The order of the fields is CDR3 protein, CDR3 DNA, clone size, D gene, J gene, V gene. A D gene is named only where the DNA matches it firmly. Part of the rows lack a size; the others show once, few, many or a class for expanded clones.

cdr3_aa: CATRQGMNTEAFF; cdr3_nt: TGTGCCACCAGGCAGGGGATGAACACTGAAGCTTTCTTT; clone_size: -; d_call: -; j_call: TRBJ1-1; v_call: TRBV15
cdr3_aa: CASSLQGNYGYTF; cdr3_nt: TGTGCCAGCAGTCTACAGGGTAACTATGGCTACACCTTC; clone_size: -; d_call: -; j_call: TRBJ1-2; v_call: TRBV6-2/TRBV6-3
cdr3_aa: CASSGRGAGTDTQYF; cdr3_nt: TGCGCCAGCAGCGGGAGGGGGGCAGGCACAGATACGCAGTATTTT; clone_size: -; d_call: -; j_call: TRBJ2-3; v_call: TRBV5-1
cdr3_aa: CASSPGTVTEQYF; cdr3_nt: TGTGCCAGCTCCCCCGGGACAGTAACCGAGCAGTACTTC; clone_size: -; d_call: TRBD1; j_call: TRBJ2-7; v_call: TRBV27
cdr3_aa: CASSLGGPDGSYNEQFF; cdr3_nt: TGTGCCAGCAGCTTAGGAGGGCCTGACGGCTCCTACAATGAGCAGTTCTTC; clone_size: -; d_call: -; j_call: TRBJ2-1; v_call: TRBV11-2
cdr3_aa: CASQSLQGATYEQYF; cdr3_nt: TGCGCCAGCCAAAGTCTGCAGGGGGCTACGTACGAGCAGTACTTC; clone_size: -; d_call: TRBD1; j_call: TRBJ2-7; v_call: TRBV5-1
cdr3_aa: CASSLDRSTGRSGSYEQYF; cdr3_nt: TGTGCCAGCAGCTTAGATCGTTCGACAGGGCGATCCGGTTCCTACGAGCAGTACTTC; clone_size: -; d_call: TRBD1; j_call: TRBJ2-7; v_call: TRBV11-3
cdr3_aa: CASSLGGMTSTDTQYF; cdr3_nt: TGCGCCAGCAGCCTCGGCGGAATGACTAGCACAGATACGCAGTATTTT; clone_size: -; d_call: -; j_call: TRBJ2-3; v_call: TRBV5-1
cdr3_aa: CASSLEGQGYEKLFF; cdr3_nt: TGTGCCAGCAGCTTAGAGGGACAGGGCTATGAAAAACTGTTTTTT; clone_size: -; d_call: TRBD1; j_call: TRBJ1-4; v_call: TRBV7-2
cdr3_aa: CSVTTGTHGYTF; cdr3_nt: TGCAGCGTTACGACAGGGACGCATGGCTACACCTTC; clone_size: -; d_call: TRBD1; j_call: TRBJ1-2; v_call: TRBV29-1
cdr3_aa: CASSPDRGVQPQHF; cdr3_nt: TGTGCCAGCAGCCCGGACAGGGGGGTTCAGCCCCAGCATTTT; clone_size: -; d_call: TRBD1; j_call: TRBJ1-5; v_call: TRBV7-2
cdr3_aa: CASDRVNTGELFF; cdr3_nt: TGTGCCAGCGACAGGGTTAACACCGGGGAGCTGTTTTTT; clone_size: -; d_call: TRBD1; j_call: TRBJ2-2; v_call: TRBV5-6
cdr3_aa: CASTESRATDTQYF; cdr3_nt: TGCGCCAGCACCGAATCCCGAGCCACAGATACGCAGTATTTT; clone_size: few; d_call: -; j_call: TRBJ2-3; v_call: TRBV10-2
cdr3_aa: CASSPYSGGTDTQYF; cdr3_nt: TGTGCCAGCAGCCCTTATAGCGGGGGCACAGATACGCAGTATTTT; clone_size: -; d_call: TRBD2; j_call: TRBJ2-3; v_call: TRBV7-2
cdr3_aa: CASSPGDRGRETQYF; cdr3_nt: TGTGCCAGCAGCCCCGGGGACAGGGGGAGAGAGACCCAGTACTTC; clone_size: -; d_call: TRBD1; j_call: TRBJ2-5; v_call: TRBV3-1/TRBV3-2
cdr3_aa: CASSGWGRGVGGYTF; cdr3_nt: TGTGCCAGCAGCGGTTGGGGCAGGGGAGTTGGTGGCTACACCTTC; clone_size: -; d_call: -; j_call: TRBJ1-2; v_call: TRBV21-1
cdr3_aa: CASSNKIGGLGQETQYF; cdr3_nt: TGTGCCAGCAGTAACAAGATAGGCGGACTGGGGCAAGAGACCCAGTACTTC; clone_size: -; d_call: -; j_call: TRBJ2-5; v_call: TRBV3-1/TRBV3-2
cdr3_aa: CASSSTVSYEQYF; cdr3_nt: TGTGCCAGCAGCTCGACAGTTTCCTACGAGCAGTACTTC; clone_size: -; d_call: -; j_call: TRBJ2-7; v_call: TRBV5-6
cdr3_aa: CASSPRSPAGNTEAFF; cdr3_nt: TGTGCCAGCAGCCCGCGGAGCCCGGCGGGTAACACTGAAGCTTTCTTT; clone_size: -; d_call: -; j_call: TRBJ1-1; v_call: TRBV7-9
cdr3_aa: CASSLDSVNTEAFF; cdr3_nt: TGTGCCAGCAGCTTGGATTCCGTTAACACTGAAGCTTTCTTT; clone_size: -; d_call: -; j_call: TRBJ1-1; v_call: TRBV5-4
cdr3_aa: CASSQGQGAYGYTF; cdr3_nt: TGTGCCAGCAGCCAAGGGCAGGGGGCCTATGGCTACACCTTC; clone_size: -; d_call: TRBD1; j_call: TRBJ1-2; v_call: TRBV4-2
cdr3_aa: CASSVAGNRVGYTF; cdr3_nt: TGTGCCAGCAGCGTAGCCGGGAACAGGGTCGGCTACACCTTC; clone_size: -; d_call: -; j_call: TRBJ1-2; v_call: TRBV9
cdr3_aa: CASSQDLMVGQEGEKLFF; cdr3_nt: TGTGCCAGCAGCCAAGATCTCATGGTTGGACAGGAGGGTGAAAAACTGTTTTTT; clone_size: -; d_call: TRBD1; j_call: TRBJ1-4; v_call: TRBV14
cdr3_aa: CAWTTGGYYNEQFF; cdr3_nt: TGTGCCTGGACCACAGGGGGCTACTACAATGAGCAGTTCTTC; clone_size: -; d_call: TRBD1; j_call: TRBJ2-1; v_call: TRBV30
cdr3_aa: CASSVDRDYGYTF; cdr3_nt: TGTGCCAGCAGCGTAGACAGGGACTATGGCTACACCTTC; clone_size: -; d_call: TRBD1; j_call: TRBJ1-2; v_call: TRBV6-5
cdr3_aa: CASSRDRDRNEAFF; cdr3_nt: TGTGCCAGCAGCAGGGACAGGGATCGGAATGAAGCTTTCTTT; clone_size: -; d_call: TRBD1; j_call: TRBJ1-1; v_call: TRBV5-4
cdr3_aa: CASRSGGLIDNEQFF; cdr3_nt: TGTGCCAGCAGATCAGGGGGCCTGATTGACAATGAGCAGTTCTTC; clone_size: -; d_call: TRBD1; j_call: TRBJ2-1; v_call: TRBV6-5
cdr3_aa: CASSGQGLNNSPLHF; cdr3_nt: TGTGCCAGCAGTGGACAGGGATTAAATAATTCACCCCTCCACTTT; clone_size: -; d_call: TRBD1; j_call: TRBJ1-6; v_call: TRBV2
cdr3_aa: CASSQNGQGDYGYTF; cdr3_nt: TGTGCCAGCAGCCAGAACGGACAGGGGGACTATGGCTACACCTTC; clone_size: -; d_call: TRBD1; j_call: TRBJ1-2; v_call: TRBV4-2
cdr3_aa: CASSLGSGGYEQYF; cdr3_nt: TGTGCCAGCAGCTTAGGGTCAGGGGGCTACGAGCAGTACTTC; clone_size: once; d_call: TRBD1; j_call: TRBJ2-7; v_call: TRBV7-2
cdr3_aa: CASRGDRVTGELFF; cdr3_nt: TGTGCCAGCAGAGGGGACAGGGTCACCGGGGAGCTGTTTTTT; clone_size: -; d_call: TRBD1; j_call: TRBJ2-2; v_call: TRBV2
cdr3_aa: CASRDTGGGYNEQFF; cdr3_nt: TGTGCCAGCAGGGATACAGGGGGGGGCTACAATGAGCAGTTCTTC; clone_size: -; d_call: -; j_call: TRBJ2-1; v_call: TRBV6-5
cdr3_aa: CASSQDLRRGGTDTQYF; cdr3_nt: TGTGCCAGCAGCCAAGATCTTCGGCGGGGGGGCACAGATACGCAGTATTTT; clone_size: -; d_call: TRBD2; j_call: TRBJ2-3; v_call: TRBV3-1/TRBV3-2
cdr3_aa: CASTTQGYGNTEAFF; cdr3_nt: TGTGCCAGTACCACACAGGGGTATGGGAACACTGAAGCTTTCTTT; clone_size: -; d_call: TRBD1; j_call: TRBJ1-1; v_call: TRBV19
cdr3_aa: CASSSADRGRYTEAFF; cdr3_nt: TGTGCCAGCAGTTCCGCGGACAGGGGGCGATACACTGAAGCTTTCTTT; clone_size: once; d_call: TRBD1; j_call: TRBJ1-1; v_call: TRBV6-5
cdr3_aa: CASSLALEGQETQYF; cdr3_nt: TGTGCCAGCAGCTTAGCACTAGAGGGTCAAGAGACCCAGTACTTC; clone_size: -; d_call: -; j_call: TRBJ2-5; v_call: TRBV7-7
cdr3_aa: CASNLRGLSYNEQFF; cdr3_nt: TGTGCCAGCAACTTACGGGGTCTCTCCTACAATGAGCAGTTCTTC; clone_size: -; d_call: -; j_call: TRBJ2-1; v_call: TRBV5-6
cdr3_aa: CASSVDIGLNYGYTF; cdr3_nt: TGTGCCAGCAGTGTTGACATAGGACTGAACTATGGCTACACCTTC; clone_size: -; d_call: -; j_call: TRBJ1-2; v_call: TRBV5-8
cdr3_aa: CASSSGTLPNEQFF; cdr3_nt: TGCGCCAGCAGCTCCGGGACTCTCCCCAATGAGCAGTTCTTC; clone_size: -; d_call: -; j_call: TRBJ2-1; v_call: TRBV5-1
cdr3_aa: CAISERGGVEQFF; cdr3_nt: TGTGCCATCAGTGAGCGGGGGGGCGTTGAGCAGTTCTTC; clone_size: -; d_call: TRBD2; j_call: TRBJ2-1; v_call: TRBV10-3
cdr3_aa: CASSLSTWYSYEQYF; cdr3_nt: TGTGCCAGCAGCCTGTCGACATGGTACTCCTACGAGCAGTACTTC; clone_size: -; d_call: -; j_call: TRBJ2-7; v_call: TRBV6-2/TRBV6-3